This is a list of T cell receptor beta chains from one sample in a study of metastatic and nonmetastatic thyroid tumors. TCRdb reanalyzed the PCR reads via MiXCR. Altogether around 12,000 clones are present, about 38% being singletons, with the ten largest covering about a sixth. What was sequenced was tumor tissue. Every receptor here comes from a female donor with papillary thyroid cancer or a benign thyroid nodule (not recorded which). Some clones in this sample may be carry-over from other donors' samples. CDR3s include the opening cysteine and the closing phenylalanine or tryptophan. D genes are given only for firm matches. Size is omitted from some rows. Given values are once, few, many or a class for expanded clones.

cdr3_nt: TGTGCCGGCATTTCGGCGGGATACACTGAATCTTTCTTT; cdr3_aa: CAGISAGYTESFF; clone_size: NA; j_call: TRBJ1-1; v_call: TRBV6-1; d_call: NA; cdr3_length: 13
cdr3_nt: TGCAGTGCTAGTTTGTCGGTATCCTACAATGAGCAGTTCTTC; cdr3_aa: CSASLSVSYNEQFF; clone_size: NA; j_call: TRBJ2-1; v_call: TRBV20-1; d_call: NA; cdr3_length: 14
cdr3_nt: TGTGCCAGCAGTTTAGCGGGGTGGACAGGGGGCAATGAGCAGTTCTTC; cdr3_aa: CASSLAGWTGGNEQFF; clone_size: NA; j_call: TRBJ2-1; v_call: TRBV12-3/TRBV12-4; d_call: TRBD1; cdr3_length: 16
cdr3_nt: TGCAGTGCTAGAGATAGGGACAGGTGGGCAGATACGCAGTATTTT; cdr3_aa: CSARDRDRWADTQYF; clone_size: once; j_call: TRBJ2-3; v_call: TRBV20-1; d_call: TRBD1; cdr3_length: 15
cdr3_nt: TGTGCCAGCACCCAAAGGGCGGGGGGGGTCGTCTATGAGCAGTTCTTC; cdr3_aa: CASTQRAGGVVYEQFF; clone_size: few; j_call: TRBJ2-1; v_call: TRBV27; d_call: TRBD2; cdr3_length: 16
cdr3_nt: TGTGCCAGCAGCCAATGGGGGGGGGCCTCCCCCGGGGAGCTGTTTTTT; cdr3_aa: CASSQWGGASPGELFF; clone_size: NA; j_call: TRBJ2-2; v_call: TRBV3-1; d_call: NA; cdr3_length: 16
cdr3_nt: TGCAGTGCTGGGACATGGACTAGCGGGAGCTACGAGCAGTACTTC; cdr3_aa: CSAGTWTSGSYEQYF; clone_size: few; j_call: TRBJ2-7; v_call: TRBV20-1; d_call: TRBD2; cdr3_length: 15
cdr3_nt: TGTGCCAGCAGTCCCGGGGGGGCAGGACCGGGGGATGAGCAGTTCTTC; cdr3_aa: CASSPGGAGPGDEQFF; clone_size: NA; j_call: TRBJ2-1; v_call: TRBV6-1; d_call: TRBD2; cdr3_length: 16
cdr3_nt: TGTGCCAGCAGTGGACAGGGGGCTTTTGAGCAGTTCTTC; cdr3_aa: CASSGQGAFEQFF; clone_size: NA; j_call: TRBJ2-1; v_call: TRBV2; d_call: TRBD1; cdr3_length: 13
cdr3_nt: TGCAGTGCTTTTCCCGGCGGGTTATATGGCTACACCTTC; cdr3_aa: CSAFPGGLYGYTF; clone_size: NA; j_call: TRBJ1-2; v_call: TRBV20-1; d_call: NA; cdr3_length: 13
cdr3_nt: TGTGCCAGCCGGACGACAGGGTTTGAAAAACTGTTTTTT; cdr3_aa: CASRTTGFEKLFF; clone_size: once; j_call: TRBJ1-4; v_call: TRBV3-1; d_call: TRBD1; cdr3_length: 13
cdr3_nt: TGTGCCAGCAGTTCCTCGGACAGGGAGAGCTCACCCCTCCACTTT; cdr3_aa: CASSSSDRESSPLHF; clone_size: many; j_call: TRBJ1-6; v_call: TRBV6-2/TRBV6-3; d_call: TRBD1; cdr3_length: 15
cdr3_nt: TGTGCCACCGAGTGGGGTAGGTCCACCGGGGAGCTGTTTTTT; cdr3_aa: CATEWGRSTGELFF; clone_size: few; j_call: TRBJ2-2; v_call: TRBV6-1; d_call: NA; cdr3_length: 14
cdr3_nt: TGCGCCAGCAGAATAACGGACAGGACCACAGATACGCAGTATTTT; cdr3_aa: CASRITDRTTDTQYF; clone_size: NA; j_call: TRBJ2-3; v_call: TRBV5-1; d_call: TRBD1; cdr3_length: 15
cdr3_nt: TGTGCCAGCAGTTACTCGATCCAGCGGGACACCGGGGAGCTGTTTTTT; cdr3_aa: CASSYSIQRDTGELFF; clone_size: NA; j_call: TRBJ2-2; v_call: TRBV6-5; d_call: NA; cdr3_length: 16
cdr3_nt: TGTGCCAGCAGTTTTCGGGGGCCGGGCACCTTC; cdr3_aa: CASSFRGPGTF; clone_size: NA; j_call: TRBJ1-2; v_call: TRBV6-9; d_call: NA; cdr3_length: 11
cdr3_nt: TGCGCCAGCAGCCCCTCTCTCGGGGGAGGAAACACCATATATTTT; cdr3_aa: CASSPSLGGGNTIYF; clone_size: NA; j_call: TRBJ1-3; v_call: TRBV5-1; d_call: NA; cdr3_length: 15